The clone carrying this T cell receptor beta chain was counted between two and nine times. The antigen is unknown. Expressed TCRB transcripts were sequenced because the isolated RNA had all been reverse transcribed beforehand. The study sequenced naive, central memory and regulatory T cell samples to an average of about 3.8 million reads. The protocol was immunoSEQ multiplex PCR, while the TCRdb copy is restricted to in-frame clones and leaves out a portion. The data show around 250,000 clones, about 15% seen once. The data stem from a study of beta chain features in type 1 diabetes. Points from the study as a whole: In every one of the four CD4+ subsets, TCRB CDR3s were moderately but significantly shorter in Type 1 diabetes patients.

The CDR3 loop spans 14 amino acids. The germline V gene has CDR1 SGHRS and CDR2 YFSETQ. Between the trimmed V and J ends, which lost 4 bases and 2 bases, there was a span of 11 bases. The sample consisted of naive CD4+ T cells from blood. The receptor comes from a man aged 30 to 45 with type 1 diabetes. This chain joins TRBV5-1 and TRBJ2-3; no clear D. CDR3 nucleotides: TGCGCCAGCAGCCCCGGGTTGCACACAGATACGCAGTATTTT. It is translated as CASSPGLHTDTQYF.